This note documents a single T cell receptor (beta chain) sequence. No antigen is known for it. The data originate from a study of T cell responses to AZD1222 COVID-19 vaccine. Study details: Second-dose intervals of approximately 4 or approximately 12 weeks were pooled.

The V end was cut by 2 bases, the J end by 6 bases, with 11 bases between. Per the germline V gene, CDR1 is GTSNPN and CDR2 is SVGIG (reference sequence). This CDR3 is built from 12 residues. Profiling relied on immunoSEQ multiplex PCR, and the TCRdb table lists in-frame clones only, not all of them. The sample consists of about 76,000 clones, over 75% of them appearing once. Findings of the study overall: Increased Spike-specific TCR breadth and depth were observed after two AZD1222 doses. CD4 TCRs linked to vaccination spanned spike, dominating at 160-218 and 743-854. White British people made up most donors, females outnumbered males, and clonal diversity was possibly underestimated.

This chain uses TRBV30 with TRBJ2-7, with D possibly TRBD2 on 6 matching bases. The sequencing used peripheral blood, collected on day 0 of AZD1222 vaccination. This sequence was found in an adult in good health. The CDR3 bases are TGTGCCTGGAGTACCCTAGCGTCCGAGCAGTACTTC. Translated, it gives CAWSTLASEQYF.